A selection of T cell receptor beta chains follows, all from one sample in a study of blood T cell repertoires in COVID-19. The repertoire was sequenced with immunoSEQ multiplex PCR; TCRdb's copy has only in-frame clones and lacks some. The data contain around 120,000 clones, about 83% of them singletons. The sample was peripheral blood. The receptors originated from a man aged 80 or over with active or convalescent COVID-19. Both conserved end residues are part of each CDR3. D genes are given only for firm matches. Clone sizes are given selectively: once, few, many, or a class where the clone is expanded.

d_gene: .; v_gene: TRBV9; j_gene: TRBJ2-1; abundance: .; CDR3aa: CASSVGGRGGQNNEQFF; CDR3nt: TGTGCCAGCAGCGTTGGAGGGAGGGGGGGCCAGAACAATGAGCAGTTCTTC
d_gene: TRBD1; v_gene: TRBV7-8; j_gene: TRBJ2-2; abundance: .; CDR3aa: CASSLGVDVRGRGGELFF; CDR3nt: TGTGCCAGCAGCTTAGGCGTTGATGTAAGGGGGCGCGGCGGGGAGCTGTTTTTT
d_gene: .; v_gene: TRBV12-3/TRBV12-4; j_gene: TRBJ2-3; abundance: .; CDR3aa: CAITPNADTQYF; CDR3nt: TGTGCCATCACACCGAACGCAGATACGCAGTATTTT
d_gene: .; v_gene: TRBV7-9; j_gene: TRBJ1-6; abundance: few; CDR3aa: CASSSAGSPLHF; CDR3nt: TGTGCCAGCAGCTCCGCTGGCTCACCCCTCCACTTT
d_gene: TRBD1; v_gene: TRBV2; j_gene: TRBJ1-3; abundance: once; CDR3aa: CASRLGQAIGNTIYF; CDR3nt: TGTGCCAGCAGATTAGGACAGGCGATTGGAAACACCATATATTTT
d_gene: TRBD1; v_gene: TRBV7-2; j_gene: TRBJ1-2; abundance: .; CDR3aa: CASSPRTGEDYGYTF; CDR3nt: TGTGCCAGCAGCCCGAGGACAGGGGAGGACTATGGCTACACCTTC
d_gene: TRBD1; v_gene: TRBV11-3; j_gene: TRBJ2-1; abundance: once; CDR3aa: CASSTGQGAGEQFF; CDR3nt: TGTGCCAGCAGCACGGGACAGGGGGCTGGTGAGCAGTTCTTC
d_gene: TRBD2; v_gene: TRBV6-2/TRBV6-3; j_gene: TRBJ2-5; abundance: .; CDR3aa: CASSRLAGGQKTQYF; CDR3nt: TGTGCCAGCAGTCGACTAGCGGGGGGGCAAAAGACCCAGTACTTC
d_gene: TRBD1; v_gene: TRBV7-9; j_gene: TRBJ1-6; abundance: few; CDR3aa: CASSPGTGSSYNSPLHF; CDR3nt: TGTGCCAGCAGCCCTGGGACAGGGAGCTCCTATAATTCACCCCTCCACTTT
d_gene: .; v_gene: TRBV5-1; j_gene: TRBJ1-2; abundance: .; CDR3aa: CASSLAGTSYGYTF; CDR3nt: TGCGCCAGCAGCTTGGCCGGGACAAGCTATGGCTACACCTTC
d_gene: .; v_gene: TRBV15; j_gene: TRBJ1-2; abundance: few; CDR3aa: CATSRTHTGYTF; CDR3nt: TGTGCCACCAGCAGAACCCACACTGGCTACACCTTC
d_gene: .; v_gene: TRBV5-1; j_gene: TRBJ2-7; abundance: .; CDR3aa: CASSLAPYEQYF; CDR3nt: TGCGCCAGCAGCTTGGCCCCTTACGAGCAGTACTTC
d_gene: .; v_gene: TRBV30; j_gene: TRBJ1-2; abundance: .; CDR3aa: CAWSQDIPNYGYTF; CDR3nt: TGTGCCTGGAGTCAGGACATCCCTAACTATGGCTACACCTTC
d_gene: TRBD1; v_gene: TRBV28; j_gene: TRBJ2-3; abundance: .; CDR3aa: CASQGAATDTQYF; CDR3nt: TGTGCCAGTCAGGGGGCCGCCACAGATACGCAGTATTTT
d_gene: .; v_gene: TRBV6-2/TRBV6-3; j_gene: TRBJ2-5; abundance: .; CDR3aa: CASSYSNRVGGETQYF; CDR3nt: TGTGCCAGCAGTTATTCGAACAGGGTCGGAGGAGAGACCCAGTACTTC
d_gene: TRBD1; v_gene: TRBV6-4; j_gene: TRBJ2-1; abundance: .; CDR3aa: CASSVDRDAEQFF; CDR3nt: TGTGCCAGCAGTGTTGACAGGGACGCTGAGCAGTTCTTC
d_gene: TRBD2; v_gene: TRBV7-3; j_gene: TRBJ2-2; abundance: .; CDR3aa: CASSLTVVAGTGELFF; CDR3nt: TGTGCCAGCAGCTTAACGGTAGTAGCGGGGACCGGGGAGCTGTTTTTT
d_gene: TRBD2; v_gene: TRBV7-6; j_gene: TRBJ2-3; abundance: .; CDR3aa: CASSTPLGGGRDTQYF; CDR3nt: TGTGCCAGCAGCACCCCCCTTGGCGGGGGGAGGGATACGCAGTATTTT
d_gene: .; v_gene: TRBV10-3; j_gene: TRBJ2-3; abundance: once; CDR3aa: CAIVNGGDLNADTQYF; CDR3nt: TGTGCCATCGTGAATGGAGGGGACCTAAACGCAGATACGCAGTATTTT
d_gene: TRBD2; v_gene: TRBV29-1; j_gene: TRBJ2-3; abundance: .; CDR3aa: CSVLLAGDVDTQYF; CDR3nt: TGCAGCGTCTTACTAGCGGGGGATGTAGATACGCAGTATTTT
d_gene: TRBD2; v_gene: TRBV6-4; j_gene: TRBJ2-5; abundance: .; CDR3aa: CASSDRTRYQETQYF; CDR3nt: TGTGCCAGCAGTGACCGGACTAGATACCAAGAGACCCAGTACTTC
d_gene: .; v_gene: TRBV5-1; j_gene: TRBJ2-3; abundance: once; CDR3aa: CASSLPAGTDTQYF; CDR3nt: TGCGCCAGCAGCTTGCCAGCGGGCACAGATACGCAGTATTTT
d_gene: TRBD2; v_gene: TRBV5-4; j_gene: TRBJ2-3; abundance: .; CDR3aa: CASSTGTSGTDTQYF; CDR3nt: TGTGCCAGCAGCACCGGGACTAGCGGCACAGATACGCAGTATTTT
d_gene: TRBD2; v_gene: TRBV28; j_gene: TRBJ2-7; abundance: .; CDR3aa: CASSEERGGKNEQYF; CDR3nt: TGTGCCAGCAGTGAGGAGCGGGGGGGCAAAAACGAGCAGTACTTC
d_gene: .; v_gene: TRBV19; j_gene: TRBJ2-3; abundance: once; CDR3aa: CASSFRERDTQYF; CDR3nt: TGTGCCAGTAGTTTCCGGGAACGGGATACGCAGTATTTT
d_gene: TRBD2; v_gene: TRBV30; j_gene: TRBJ2-6; abundance: .; CDR3aa: CAWSVLRGATLSGANVLTF; CDR3nt: TGTGCCTGGAGTGTACTGCGGGGGGCCACTCTCTCTGGGGCCAACGTCCTGACTTTC
d_gene: .; v_gene: TRBV30; j_gene: TRBJ1-5; abundance: .; CDR3aa: CAWSAYSLYSNQPQHF; CDR3nt: TGTGCCTGGAGTGCGTACAGCCTTTATAGCAATCAGCCCCAGCATTTT
d_gene: .; v_gene: TRBV6-2/TRBV6-3; j_gene: TRBJ1-5; abundance: .; CDR3aa: CASSQPGPSGRYSNQPQHF; CDR3nt: TGTGCCAGCAGTCAACCGGGCCCCTCCGGGAGGTATAGCAATCAGCCCCAGCATTTT
d_gene: .; v_gene: TRBV12-3/TRBV12-4; j_gene: TRBJ1-2; abundance: .; CDR3aa: CASNRQAYGYTF; CDR3nt: TGTGCCAGCAACCGACAGGCCTATGGCTACACCTTC
d_gene: TRBD1; v_gene: TRBV27; j_gene: TRBJ1-6; abundance: .; CDR3aa: CASSTSRQGNNSPLHF; CDR3nt: TGTGCCAGCAGTACCTCTCGACAGGGAAATAATTCACCCCTCCACTTT
d_gene: .; v_gene: TRBV7-6; j_gene: TRBJ2-1; abundance: .; CDR3aa: CASSLDLGGSSYNEQFF; CDR3nt: TGTGCCAGCAGCTTAGATTTAGGGGGAAGCTCCTACAATGAGCAGTTCTTC
d_gene: TRBD1; v_gene: TRBV25-1; j_gene: TRBJ1-2; abundance: .; CDR3aa: CASSEGQGIYGYTF; CDR3nt: TGTGCCAGCAGTGAGGGACAGGGGATCTATGGCTACACCTTC
d_gene: TRBD2; v_gene: TRBV10-3; j_gene: TRBJ2-1; abundance: .; CDR3aa: CAISDGGGNYNEQFF; CDR3nt: TGTGCCATCAGTGATGGCGGGGGGAACTACAATGAGCAGTTCTTC
d_gene: TRBD1; v_gene: TRBV28; j_gene: TRBJ1-2; abundance: .; CDR3aa: CASTSGQGALGYTF; CDR3nt: TGTGCCAGCACCTCGGGACAGGGGGCTCTGGGCTACACCTTC
d_gene: .; v_gene: TRBV12-3/TRBV12-4; j_gene: TRBJ2-5; abundance: .; CDR3aa: CASGGRPEETQYF; CDR3nt: TGTGCCAGCGGAGGGAGGCCTGAAGAGACCCAGTACTTC
d_gene: TRBD1; v_gene: TRBV2; j_gene: TRBJ1-2; abundance: .; CDR3aa: CASSQDREYGYTF; CDR3nt: TGTGCCAGCAGTCAGGACAGGGAATATGGCTACACCTTC
d_gene: .; v_gene: TRBV13; j_gene: TRBJ2-1; abundance: .; CDR3aa: CASSLSRGKGINEQFF; CDR3nt: TGTGCCAGCAGCTTAAGTCGGGGGAAGGGGATCAATGAGCAGTTCTTC